This T cell receptor (beta chain) was identified in a study of Graves' ophthalmopathy and Graves' hyperthyroidism (dated by TCRdb to 2017 to 2018). Some background on the complete study: Peripheral blood samples were taken at the time of initial diagnosis, before any treatment was given. In over 5 hyperthyroidism patients, the T-cell repertoire of thyroid tissue was compared with the T-cell repertoire of blood. In total, some 140 blood samples were TCR-sequenced: 40 to 45 ophthalmopathy, under 85 hyperthyroidism and about 17 hyperthyroidism-to-ophthalmopathy patients. The study used signatures of the TCR beta repertoire to tell Graves' ophthalmopathy apart from Graves' hyperthyroidism and to predict which patients would progress to ophthalmopathy. An independent validation cohort comprised 18 hyperthyroidism patients and 17 patients who later progressed from hyperthyroidism to ophthalmopathy. To explore V-J signatures that distinguish ophthalmopathy from hyperthyroidism, a discovery set of about a hundred patients was enrolled, made up of under 50 with ophthalmopathy and fewer than 60 with stable hyperthyroidism. Following sample collection, hyperthyroidism patients were given methimazole at a starting dose of 30 mg daily, and ophthalmopathy patients were given high-dose intravenous methylprednisolone. The 100 discovery patients were randomly split 7:3 into training and test sets. The paper as a whole reports these results and caveats: In cross-validation, the 13-signature model distinguished ophthalmopathy from stable hyperthyroidism with about 90% sensitivity and around 81% specificity, while in the test set the corresponding values were about 80% and 75%. Most expanded thyroid clonotypes with frequency above 0.001 were also detected in blood, suggesting blood repertoires may reflect the thyroid immune response. Sample size was not predetermined statistically, and investigators were not blinded to group allocation. In validation, the model predicted ophthalmopathy progression with about 64% sensitivity and approximately 72% specificity; some 13 predicted patients were CT-confirmed with GO in a median of around 6 months.

Hyperthyroidism was defined as stable when no progression to ophthalmopathy occurred within 18 months of follow-up. The hyperthyroidism patients were 18 to 65 years old and newly diagnosed, with a disease duration of less than 2 months. Patients were excluded if they had other autoimmune diseases, uncontrolled infections, pregnancy or lactation. Clinical symptoms, serum thyroxine, TRAb, thyroid ultrasound and orbital computed tomography formed the basis of the diagnosis. Ficoll-Paque density gradient centrifugation was used to isolate PBMCs from under 11 ml of fresh peripheral blood. Total RNA was extracted with Trizol reagent and quality-checked on an Agilent 2100 Bioanalyzer. TCR beta CDR3 regions were amplified from RNA transcripts for repertoire sequencing. HTBI primers and the Qiagen OneStep RT-PCR kit were used in a first-round RT-PCR, which was followed by a second-round multiplex PCR, size selection and purification. Libraries were sequenced paired-end with 100 bp reads on an Illumina HiSeq2000. The source study handled its data this way. Reads were processed with SOAPnuke, discarding reads with adapters, uncalled bases, mean Phred below 15, or no exact constant-primer or identifier match. COPE v1.2.5 was used to merge high-quality paired reads. Each unique nucleotide sequence was treated as a clonotype, and MiTCR v1.1 was used to align the clonotypes to the IMGT TRB V, D and J references. The analysis was limited to V-J combinations with a frequency above 0.0001, which together covered around 99% of the repertoires. For each V-J combination, a TCR clonal expansion and chaos score was defined as the ratio of F50 clonal expansion to chaos observed in the TCRdist matrix. Welch's t-statistics and random forest were used to narrow the features down to 10 to 15 V-J combinations, which were then fed into a naive Bayes classifier. The Morisita-Horn index was used to measure how similar the thyroid and blood repertoires were. TCRdb cleaned the public reads at Q25 with fastp, built clones with MiXCR and kept in-frame beta chains. Each entry is one CDR3 protein sequence, shown with its most common DNA and genes. It is TCRdb's table, rather than the study itself, that gives the V and J calls and clone size. The table for this sample lists hundreds of thousands of distinct CDR3 sequences; approximately 21% of them were counted only once. The ten largest clones add up to roughly 3.2% of the sample.

Here V drops 4 bases and J drops 0 bases, and the junction holds 4 bases not matched to any gene. The CDR3 spans 15 residues, from the cysteine through the phenylalanine. The read is trimmed to its CDR3 DNA, 45 bases read in frame from base 1. As encoded in the germline V gene (reference sequence), CDR1 is LGHDT while CDR2 is YNNKEL. This clonotype was picked up a small number of times. Its antigen has not been determined. There are no base qualities to consult, and no much larger clone falls within one base. Sequencing was performed on peripheral blood. This chain joins TRBV3-1 to TRBJ1-1, with 8 middle bases fitting TRBD1. The sequence was collected from a young woman with stable Graves' hyperthyroidism. Donor details come from another sample of the same person, matched by shared clones. The CDR3 here reads CASSPKQGVNTEAFF. The DNA sequence is given as TGTGCCAGCAGCCCAAAACAGGGGGTGAACACTGAAGCTTTCTTT. Supplemented by the reference TRBV3-1 and TRBJ1-1 proteins around the CDR3, the complete variable domain is DTAVSQTPKYLVTQMGNDKSIKCEQNLGHDTMYWYKQDSKKFLKIMFSYNNKELIINETVPNRFSPKSPDKAHLNLHINSLELGDSAVYFCASSPKQGVNTEAFFGQGTRLTVV.